The TCR beta chain under discussion was sequenced for a study of patients and donors after allogeneic stem cell transplantation. MiXCR was run by TCRdb on the RT-PCR reads, yielding one entry per CDR3 protein. Among about a million distinct CDR3 sequences listed, about a sixth were seen once. This CDR3 has 14 residues. V shed 5 bases, J shed 5 bases, and the junction held 4 bases outside the gene matches. CDR1 SGHTA and CDR2 FQGNSA come from the germline V gene. Sequencing was done on a sample of blood, either unsorted or a sorted T cell fraction (not recorded which). The TCR was taken from a human donor who was either an allogeneic HSCT recipient or a stem cell or donor lymphocyte infusion donor (not recorded which). It is not recorded whose cells these are; they may come from a transplant donor. The V and J genes are TRBV7-2 and TRBJ2-2; 8 bases align to TRBD1. This CDR3 is CASSRQGRTGELFF. The CDR3 bases are TGTGCCAGCAGCCGACAGGGGCGGACCGGGGAGCTGTTTTTT.